This T cell receptor (beta chain) was sequenced during a study of blood T cell repertoires in COVID-19. Study summary: The analysed material was cDNA or gDNA that came from T cells, B-cell-depleted T cells, or PBMCs.

Original data processing: Researchers report that nucleated cell counts were estimated from reference gene primer amplification. Assay: immunoSEQ multiplex PCR; the TCRdb copy retains only in-frame clones and omits some. V and J calls and clone size are those listed in that table; D and trimming were worked out from the DNA. Of 90,000 to 150,000 clones listed, 85% to 90% are singletons. Trimming took off 6 bases at V and 1 base at J, with 9 bases between the two ends. CDR1 is SGHVS and CDR2 is FQNEAQ in the germline V gene. The CDR3 covers 13 residues. The chain has TRBV7-8 and TRBJ2-5; tentative D call: TRBD1 (5 bases). This clonotype originated in a man aged 55 to 70 with acute or convalescent COVID-19. The source material was peripheral blood. The CDR3 here is CASRPGSQETQYF. CDR3 in DNA: TGTGCCAGCAGACCAGGGTCCCAAGAGACCCAGTACTTC.